The entry below describes one TCR beta chain. Its antigen is still unknown. Assay: immunoSEQ multiplex PCR; the TCRdb copy retains only in-frame clones and omits some. This table holds 80,000 to 95,000 clones, around 80% found once. This sample was included in a study of OX40 agonist ivuxolimab in advanced cancers. Background on the study: With a range of about 23 to 85, age averaged approximately 54 years, and 70% to 85% were male. General observations from the study: Antigen specificity remained undetermined for the expanded peripheral T cells.

After removal of 4 bases from V and 0 bases from J, the junction contained 2 bases not matched to a gene. Germline V gene data show CDR1 as MDHEN and CDR2 as SYDVKM. The CDR3 covers 14 residues. The chain has TRBV28 and TRBJ1-2; 7 nucleotides agree with TRBD1. Sample: CD4+ or CD8+ T cells sorted from blood, taken in a trial of the OX40 agonist ivuxolimab. This receptor was obtained from an adult with an advanced solid tumor such as melanoma, head and neck, liver or kidney cancer. DNA of the CDR3: TGTGCCAGCAGTTCGGGACAGACTAACTATGGCTACACCTTC. Translating gives CASSSGQTNYGYTF.